Following are 17 T cell receptor beta chains from one sample sequenced in a study of T cell clones after liver transplantation. TCRdb keeps only in-frame clones here, not all; method: immunoSEQ multiplex PCR. This sample yields around 110,000 clones, of which roughly nine tenths are seen a single time; 0.8% to 0.9% belongs to the top ten. The starting material was CD4+ T cells from blood, obtained 12 months after liver transplant. These receptors were obtained from a human patient who received a liver transplant. Part of the T cells may come from the graft donor.

This clone was seen a handful of times. The chain carries TRBV4-3 and TRBJ2-1; TRBD2 matches 10 bases. The CDR3 spans 16 residues. V lost 0 bases and J lost 9; bases outside the gene matches: 8. The germline V gene encodes CDR1 LGHNA and CDR2 YSLEER. The CDR3 DNA sequence: TGCGCCAGCAGCCAAGATTGGACTAGCGGACGGCTTGAGCAGTTCTTC. Translating it yields CASSQDWTSGRLEQFF.

The V call is TRBV7-2, the J call TRBJ1-4; 9 bases are shared with TRBD1. This CDR3 is 15 amino acids long. With V trimmed by 1 base and J by 4 bases, 1 base remained unmatched. Germline V gene lookup returns CDR1 SGHTA and CDR2 FQGNSA. CDR3 sequence reads: CASSLGTGDNEKLFF. The CDR3 DNA follows: TGTGCCAGCAGCTTAGGGACAGGGGATAATGAAAAACTGTTTTTT.

The chain links TRBV7-9 to TRBJ2-3; the match to TRBD1 covers 8 bases. Germline values: CDR1 SEHNR, CDR2 FQNEAQ (reference sequence). Trimming at V came to 2 bases and at J to 5 bases, leaving 6 bases not matched to a gene. This CDR3 has 15 residues. CDR3 coding DNA: TGTGCCAGCAGCTTATATCAGGGGGCAAAAGATACGCAGTATTTT. This codes for CASSLYQGAKDTQYF. Complete variable domain (other parts from reference TRBV7-9 and TRBJ2-3): DTGVSQNPRHKITKRGQNVTFRCDPISEHNRLYWYRQTLGQGPEFLTYFQNEAQLEKSRLLSDRFSAERPKGSFSTLEIQRTEQGDSAMYLCASSLYQGAKDTQYFGPGTRLTVL.

The V and J genes are TRBV4-1 and TRBJ2-5; 9 bases agree with TRBD1. The CDR3 covers 15 residues. The germline V gene has CDR1 MGHRA and CDR2 YSYEKL. Trimming cost V 4 bases and J 0 bases; bases outside gene matches: 3. The CDR3 bases are TGCGCCAGCAGCCGACAGGGGGTCTACCAAGAGACCCAGTACTTC. It codes for CASSRQGVYQETQYF.

This chain connects TRBV18 to TRBJ2-3; 7 bases map to TRBD1. This CDR3 has 14 amino acids. From germline, CDR1 is KGHSH and CDR2 LQKENI. V shed 8 bases, J shed 4 bases, and the junction held 9 bases outside the gene matches. Here the CDR3 DNA reads TGTGCCAGCACCCTTGACAGGGACGCAGATACGCAGTATTTT. This encodes CASTLDRDADTQYF. Full variable domain (remainder filled in from reference TRBV18 and TRBJ2-3): NAGVMQNPRHLVRRRGQEARLRCSPMKGHSHVYWYRQLPEEGLKFMVYLQKENIIDESGMPKERFSAEFPKEGPSILRIQQVVRGDSAAYFCASTLDRDADTQYFGPGTRLTVL.

The rearrangement links TRBV27 to TRBJ1-1; D is perhaps TRBD1 (6 bases). Germline lookup yields CDR1 MNHEY and CDR2 SMNVEV (reference sequence). There are 13 residues in the CDR3. The germline V and J ends were trimmed by 6 bases and 4 bases, with 12 bases remaining between them. CDR3 nucleotide sequence: TGTGCCAGCAGACCACAAGGGGGCACTGAAGCTTTCTTT. Residues: CASRPQGGTEAFF.

The CDR3 spells CASSSPGTGSEQYF. The CDR3 coding sequence is TGTGCCAGCAGCTCCCCCGGGACAGGGTCCGAGCAGTACTTC. The rearrangement joins TRBV5-4 to TRBJ2-7; 9 nucleotides align to TRBD1. Germline CDR1 and CDR2: SGHNT and YYREEE (reference sequence). The trim removed 3 bases at V and 6 bases at J, leaving 7 bases unmatched. The CDR3 has 14 amino acids.

The chain uses TRBV7-9 and TRBJ2-1, with 8 bases identical to TRBD2. J was trimmed by 0 bases and V by 5 bases; bases with no gene match: 9. Germline loops: CDR1 SEHNR, CDR2 FQNEAQ (reference sequence). The CDR3 is made up of 17 amino acids. The CDR3: CASSRDGTRGSYNEQFF. The CDR3 coding sequence is TGTGCCAGCAGCCGGGACGGGACTAGGGGCTCCTACAATGAGCAGTTCTTC.

Written as DNA, the CDR3 is TGCAGCGTTGATCTAGCTTTCTTT. It specifies CSVDLAFF. The chain couples TRBV29-1 to TRBJ1-1; no clear D. Trimming removed 3 bases from V and 10 bases from J, with 3 bases in between. The length of the CDR3 is 8 residues. In germline, CDR1 is SQVTM, CDR2 ANQGSEA.

The gene calls are TRBV27 and TRBJ2-1, with TRBD2 matching 9 bases. The CDR3 is 18 amino acids. Germline V gives CDR1 MNHEY, CDR2 SMNVEV (reference sequence). Trimming cost V 3 bases and J 4 bases; bases outside gene matches: 13. CDR3 sequence (DNA): TGTGCCAGCAGTTTGAGGGGGCGGGAGGGCCTCGGTTACAATGAGCAGTTCTTC. It translates to CASSLRGREGLGYNEQFF.

The chain links TRBV2 to TRBJ1-5, with unresolved D. The length of the CDR3 is 14 residues. Germline values: CDR1 SNHLY, CDR2 FYNNEI. The germline V and J ends were trimmed by 4 bases and 7 bases, with 14 bases remaining between them. Written as DNA, the CDR3 is TGTGCCAGCAGTGGGGAGGGCGGAGAGCAGCCCCAGCATTTT. Translating gives CASSGEGGEQPQHF.

This clone came up a few times. The J gene is TRBJ1-2, the V gene TRBV9; 7 nucleotides align to TRBD1. The CDR3 contains 15 residues. V trimming: 0 bases; J trimming: 5 bases; junction bases outside the gene matches: 7. Germline V gives CDR1 SGDLS, CDR2 YYNGEE. In DNA, the CDR3 is TGTGCCAGCAGCGTAGCTGGGAGGGGGCATTATGGCTACACCTTC. Amino acid sequence: CASSVAGRGHYGYTF.

In its sample, this clone was seen a few times. The chain carries TRBV7-9 and TRBJ2-7, with D hard to call. This CDR3 is 12 amino acids long. Trimming took off 5 bases at V and 6 bases at J, with 11 bases between the two ends. The V gene's germline CDR1 is SEHNR and CDR2 FQNEAQ (reference sequence). CDR3 nucleotide sequence: TGTGCCAGCAGCCTCATTCAGGCCGAGCAGTACTTC. It encodes CASSLIQAEQYF.

This rearrangement joins TRBV7-8 to TRBJ1-5, with TRBD1 matching 7 bases. Looked up from germline, CDR1 is SGHVS and CDR2 is FQNEAQ. CDR3 length: 13 residues. J gave up 5 bases and V 6 bases, and 4 bases lay outside the gene matches. In DNA, the CDR3 is TGTGCCAGCAGTCTCACAGGGGATCAGCCCCAGCATTTT. Translating gives CASSLTGDQPQHF. Together with reference TRBV7-8 and TRBJ1-5, the CDR3 gives the full variable domain: GAGVSQSPRYKVAKRGQDVALRCDPISGHVSLFWYQQALGQGPEFLTYFQNEAQLDKSGLPSDRFFAERPEGSVSTLKIQRTQQEDSAVYLCASSLTGDQPQHFGDGTRLSIL.

This chain joins TRBV6-1 and TRBJ2-7; D is unclear. The CDR3 covers 15 residues. V lost 8 bases and J lost 0, with 17 bases in between. Germline CDR1 and CDR2: MNHNS and SASEGT. In DNA form, the CDR3 reads TGTGCCAGCCGCTTTCAGCTGGTCTTCTCCTACGAGCAGTACTTC. This encodes CASRFQLVFSYEQYF.

This clone was seen just once. The DNA of the CDR3 is TGTGCCAGCAGGTCAGGGACTAGCGGGAGGCCTGAGCAGTTCTTC. This gives the protein CASRSGTSGRPEQFF. The chain carries TRBV5-4 and TRBJ2-1, with 15 bases identical to TRBD2. V dropped 5 bases and J dropped 9; count of bases not matched to a gene: 6. This CDR3 has 15 residues. Germline CDR1 is SGHNT and CDR2 is YYREEE (reference sequence).

The chain combines TRBV11-3 with TRBJ2-1; 7 bases match TRBD1. V trimming: 5 bases; J trimming: 7 bases; junction bases outside the gene matches: 8. Germline V gene data show CDR1 as SGHNT and CDR2 as YENEEA. This CDR3 has 14 amino acids. DNA for the CDR3: TGTGCCAGCAGCCTGCCGGGACAGAGTAATGAGCAGTTCTTC. It yields the protein CASSLPGQSNEQFF.